Listed here are 20 T cell receptor beta chains from one sample, sequenced in a study of metastatic and nonmetastatic thyroid tumors (dated by TCRdb to about 2020). No patient had received any treatment before thyroid surgery. The protocol used for the library was PCR. TCRdb records Illumina HiSeq 4000 as the sequencer. Clones were called with MiXCR by TCRdb after fastp trimmed the public reads at Q25, and only in-frame beta chains were retained. The sample table contains approximately 20,000 clones; only one count was recorded for roughly 15% of them. More than 12% of the sample rests with the top ten. Source material: tumor tissue. The source is a female donor with papillary thyroid cancer or a benign thyroid nodule (not recorded which). Some clones in this sample may be carry-over from other donors' samples.

The rearrangement links TRBV28 to TRBJ1-6; 7 bases agree with TRBD1. Germline trimming cut 7 bases from V and 9 bases from J; bases unmatched to any gene: 9. CDR3 length equals 14 residues. Germline V gene sequence: CDR1 MDHEN, CDR2 SYDVKM. The CDR3 reads CASTQGQRGSPLHF. The CDR3 nucleotides read TGTGCCAGCACGCAGGGACAGCGGGGTTCACCCCTCCACTTT.

This clone has ten or more counts. The chain has TRBV19 and TRBJ1-5; D remains unclear. The CDR3 length is 17 residues. The germline V and J ends were trimmed by 0 bases and 5 bases, with 17 bases remaining between them. Germline V gene sequence: CDR1 LNHDA, CDR2 SQIVND (reference sequence). In DNA, the CDR3 is TGTGCCAGTAGTATAGAGCAAGGCTTAGGTTACTATCAGCCCCAGCATTTT. It yields the protein CASSIEQGLGYYQPQHF.

This clone has at least ten counts. The CDR3, as DNA: TGTGCCAGCAGCCGGATGACAGGCCCTTCCTACGAGCAGTACTTC. Its translation is CASSRMTGPSYEQYF. The chain has TRBV3-1 and TRBJ2-7; D perhaps matches TRBD1 (6 bases). Germline V CDR1 and CDR2: LGHDT, YNNKEL (reference sequence). The CDR3 runs to 15 residues. V lost 4 bases to trimming and J lost 1 base, with 14 bases between them.

This clone was recorded at least ten times. The rearrangement joins TRBV25-1 to TRBJ2-5; D is uncertain. From germline, CDR1 is MGHDK and CDR2 SYGVNS. The CDR3 loop spans 12 amino acids. V was trimmed by 5 bases and J by 2 bases, leaving 6 bases between them. In DNA, the CDR3 is TGTGCCAGCAGTCCTCCACAAGAGACCCAGTACTTC. It codes for CASSPPQETQYF.

This clone appeared a few times. The CDR3 protein is CASSFFRRTPLHF. The CDR3 DNA reads as TGTGCCAGCAGTTTCTTCAGGCGGACACCCCTCCACTTT. The genes are TRBV12-3 or TRBV12-4 and TRBJ1-6; no clear D. The CDR3 sequence is 13 residues long. Between the trimmed V and J ends, which lost 3 bases and 11 bases, there was a span of 11 bases.

This clone has at least ten counts. The chain is built from TRBV4-1 and TRBJ1-1; no reliable D call. The CDR3 is 13 amino acids. Trimming left V 0 bases short and J 2 bases short, with 4 bases between. Germline V gene lookup returns CDR1 MGHRA and CDR2 YSYEKL. CDR3 in DNA: TGCGCCAGCAGCCAAGAACTCAACACTGAAGCTTTCTTT. It yields the protein CASSQELNTEAFF.

This clone was observed many times. Other nucleotide sequences from this sample produce the same CDR3. The rearrangement joins TRBV12-3 or TRBV12-4 to TRBJ1-3; D gene ambiguous. Trimming left V 2 bases short and J 0 bases short, with 5 bases between. The CDR3 spans 14 residues. The CDR3 sequence: CASSLRHSGNTIYF. The CDR3 DNA is TGTGCCAGCAGTTTACGCCACTCTGGAAACACCATATATTTT.

This clone was seen at least ten times. V and J are TRBV12-3 or TRBV12-4 and TRBJ1-1, with unresolved D. Deletions cut 3 bases from V and 8 bases from J, with 7 bases between. CDR3 length equals 11 residues. The CDR3 is CASSLRREAFF. CDR3 bases: TGTGCCAGCAGTTTGAGGAGGGAAGCTTTCTTT.

In this sample, this clone turned up many times. The chain uses TRBV18 and TRBJ2-4; D perhaps matches TRBD2 (6 bases). V dropped 0 bases and J dropped 8 bases, with 17 bases sitting between them. The CDR3 runs 16 residues. The germline V gene has CDR1 KGHSH and CDR2 LQKENI. CDR3 region: CASSPPVGGSRDIQYF. The CDR3 DNA reads TGTGCCAGCTCACCACCGGTTGGAGGGAGTAGAGACATTCAGTACTTC.

At least ten counts were recorded for this clone. This chain joins TRBV10-2 and TRBJ2-1; D could derive from TRBD1 or TRBD2 (6 bases each). The CDR3 runs 15 residues. The ends were cut back, 8 bases at V and 5 bases at J, with 19 bases in the middle. Per the germline V gene, CDR1 is WSHSY and CDR2 is SAAADI. In DNA, the CDR3 is TGCGCCAGCGGAGAATACGGGGGCGCCCACAATGAGCAGTTCTTC. Protein product: CASGEYGGAHNEQFF.

This clone was seen at least ten times. The V and J genes are TRBV5-6 and TRBJ1-2, with D maybe TRBD1 (5 bases). The V end lost 5 bases, the J end lost 3 bases, and 14 bases lay between the germline ends. CDR3 length: 14 residues. Germline V gene lookup returns CDR1 SGHDT and CDR2 YYEEEE. The DNA for the CDR3 is TGTGCCAGCAGACGCTGGGGGGGAGACTATGGCTACACCTTC. Amino acid sequence: CASRRWGGDYGYTF.

This clone was detected many times. V usage is TRBV6-4 and J usage is TRBJ1-2; D unresolved. V gave up 0 bases and J gave up 8 bases, with 10 bases separating them. CDR3 length equals 13 residues. The germline V gene has CDR1 MRHNA and CDR2 SNTAGT. The CDR3 coding sequence is TGTGCCAGCAGTGACTCCCCGACCGGCGGCTACACCTTC. It specifies CASSDSPTGGYTF.

This clone was recorded at least ten times. The chain is built from TRBV7-3 and TRBJ2-2; 11 bases agree with TRBD1. This CDR3 region has 16 residues. The germline V gene has CDR1 SGHTA and CDR2 FQGTGA. Losses at the gene ends were 6 bases for V and 7 bases for J; bases not matched to a gene: 10. This CDR3 is CASSAGDRGTIGELFF. In nucleotides, the CDR3 is TGTGCCAGCAGTGCAGGGGACAGGGGGACTATCGGGGAGCTGTTTTTT.

This chain connects TRBV6-1 to TRBJ2-3; 9 bases agree with TRBD2. Per the germline V gene, CDR1 is MNHNS and CDR2 is SASEGT. After removal of 1 base from V and 4 bases from J, the junction contained 3 bases not matched to a gene. The CDR3 covers 15 residues. CDR3: CASSEEAGGPDTQYF. CDR3 DNA sequence: TGTGCCAGCAGTGAAGAGGCGGGAGGGCCAGATACGCAGTATTTT.

This clone was picked up many times. The CDR3 is CASSPGTGGMETQYF. The CDR3 DNA follows: TGCGCCAGCAGTCCCGGGACAGGGGGTATGGAGACCCAGTACTTC. This chain uses TRBV5-1 with TRBJ2-5, with 11 bases lining up with TRBD1. The J segment lost 5 bases and the V segment lost 5 bases, leaving 8 bases of the junction unmatched. The CDR3 contains 15 residues. Germline V CDR1 and CDR2: SGHRS, YFSETQ.

This clone was seen ten or more times. This chain joins TRBV27 and TRBJ1-4, with 8 bases matching TRBD1. This CDR3 region has 16 residues. Trimming removed 1 base from V and 5 bases from J; junction bases left unmatched: 6. Germline loops: CDR1 MNHEY, CDR2 SMNVEV (reference sequence). The CDR3 sequence: CASSLLGTGTNEKLFF. CDR3 sequence (DNA): TGTGCCAGCAGTTTATTGGGGACAGGAACAAATGAAAAACTGTTTTTT.

By sample share, this clone is medium-sized. The rearrangement joins TRBV7-9 to TRBJ2-2, with 11 bases matching TRBD2. The ends lost 3 bases at V and 6 bases at J; junction bases unmatched: 3. The germline CDR1 and CDR2 sequences are SEHNR and FQNEAQ (reference sequence). The CDR3 covers 15 residues. CDR3 coding DNA: TGTGCCAGCAGCTTGCTAGCGGGAGGCGCCGGGGAGCTGTTTTTT. Protein product: CASSLLAGGAGELFF.

This clone was detected many times. V usage is TRBV20-1 and J usage is TRBJ2-7; D gene uncertain. Trimming took 3 bases from V and 6 from J, leaving 12 bases between them. Looked up from germline, CDR1 is DFQATT and CDR2 is SNEGSKA (reference sequence). The CDR3 is 12 residues long. CDR3 DNA sequence: TGCAGTGCTAGGGTCCCCCCCGCCGAGCAGTACTTC. Translated: CSARVPPAEQYF.

There are many counts of this clone. J is TRBJ1-4 and V is TRBV28; 10 nucleotides line up with TRBD1. Germline CDR1 MDHEN, CDR2 SYDVKM. This CDR3 has 18 residues. J lost 6 bases, V lost 6 bases, and 16 bases had no gene match. The CDR3 sequence: CASSPYSPTGTGDEKLFF. As DNA, the CDR3 is TGTGCCAGCAGCCCATATTCCCCTACCGGGACAGGGGATGAAAAACTGTTTTTT.

This clone has at least ten counts. The chain links TRBV3-1 to TRBJ2-7, with 14 bases identical to TRBD2. Trimming cost V 5 bases and J 6 bases; bases outside gene matches: 3. Per germline, CDR1 LGHDT and CDR2 YNNKEL (reference sequence). CDR3 length: 14 residues. CDR3 DNA: TGTGCCAGCAGCGGGACTAGCGGGAGCCTCGAGCAGTACTTC. This encodes CASSGTSGSLEQYF.